A single sample is the source of the 4 T cell receptor beta chains below, sequenced in a study of cytomegalovirus exposure and HLA in healthy donors. The method was immunoSEQ multiplex PCR; TCRdb's version includes in-frame clones alone and lacks a portion of them. Of 250,000 to 350,000 clones in the sample, more than 75% are singletons; the top ten hold approximately 0.95%. The sequenced sample was PBMCs. All receptors derive from a woman aged 18-29 years in good health and CMV-seronegative.

V gene TRBV9 combines with J gene TRBJ2-3, with D perhaps matching TRBD2 (6 bases). The CDR3 runs 15 residues. Germline V lookup: CDR1 SGDLS, CDR2 YYNGEE. Trimming left V 3 bases short and J 0 bases short, with 11 bases between. The CDR3 protein is CASSAPGTSTDTQYF. Written as DNA, the CDR3 is TGTGCCAGCAGCGCTCCCGGGACTAGCACAGATACGCAGTATTTT.

J is TRBJ2-5 and V is TRBV7-6; 9 nucleotides align to TRBD2. The length of the CDR3 is 14 residues. V lost 6 bases and J lost 6; bases outside the gene matches: 8. In germline, CDR1 is SGHVS, CDR2 FNYEAQ. In nucleotides, the CDR3 is TGTGCCAGCAGAGAACTAGCGGGCGGGAAGACCCAGTACTTC. It translates to CASRELAGGKTQYF.

The V gene is TRBV6-5, the J gene TRBJ1-2, with 7 nucleotides matching TRBD1. The CDR3 sequence is 16 residues long. Trimming at V came to 0 bases and at J to 2 bases, leaving 6 bases not matched to a gene. The V gene's germline CDR1 is MNHEY and CDR2 SVGAGI. The CDR3 DNA is TGTGCCAGCAGTTACTCACTGACAGGGCTCAACTATGGCTACACCTTC. Translating gives CASSYSLTGLNYGYTF.

The chain uses TRBV2 and TRBJ2-2; a weak D match, TRBD1 (5 bases). V was pared by 6 bases and J by 0 bases, with 11 bases between. This CDR3 region has 15 residues. Germline V gene data show CDR1 as SNHLY and CDR2 as FYNNEI. CDR3 DNA sequence: TGTGCCAGCAGCCGTGACAGCCCGAACACCGGGGAGCTGTTTTTT. It codes for CASSRDSPNTGELFF.